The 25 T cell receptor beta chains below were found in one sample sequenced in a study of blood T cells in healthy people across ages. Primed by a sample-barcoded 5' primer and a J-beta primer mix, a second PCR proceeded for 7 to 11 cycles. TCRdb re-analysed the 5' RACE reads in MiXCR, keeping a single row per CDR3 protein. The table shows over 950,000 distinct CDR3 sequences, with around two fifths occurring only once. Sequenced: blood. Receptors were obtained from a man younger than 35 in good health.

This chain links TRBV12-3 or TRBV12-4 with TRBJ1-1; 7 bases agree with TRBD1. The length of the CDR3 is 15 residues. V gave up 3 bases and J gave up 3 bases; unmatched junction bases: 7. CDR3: CASSLQLTGDTEAFF. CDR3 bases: TGTGCCAGCAGTTTGCAACTAACAGGGGACACTGAAGCTTTCTTT.

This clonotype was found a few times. CDR3 sequence reads: CASSYGGQLDTQYF. The CDR3 DNA follows: TGTGCCAGCAGTTACGGGGGGCAGCTCGATACGCAGTATTTT. The rearrangement links TRBV6-5 to TRBJ2-3; either TRBD1 or TRBD2 may supply D (6 bases each). V dropped 2 bases and J dropped 6 bases, with 12 bases sitting between them. CDR1 and CDR2 from the germline V gene are MNHEY and SVGAGI. The CDR3 runs to 14 residues.

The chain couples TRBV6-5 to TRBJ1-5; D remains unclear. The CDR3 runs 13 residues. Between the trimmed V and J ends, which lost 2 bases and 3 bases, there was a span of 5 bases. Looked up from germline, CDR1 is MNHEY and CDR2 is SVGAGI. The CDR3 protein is CASSYRVNQPQHF. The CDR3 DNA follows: TGTGCCAGCAGTTACAGGGTCAATCAGCCCCAGCATTTT.

CDR3 bases: TGTGCCAGCAGCAAACACAGGGATGTCGGGGAGCTGTTTTTT. Amino acids: CASSKHRDVGELFF. The chain carries TRBV7-8 and TRBJ2-2, with D possibly being TRBD1 (6 bases). Germline lookup yields CDR1 SGHVS and CDR2 FQNEAQ. This CDR3 comprises 14 residues. Trimming removed 5 bases from V and 7 bases from J, with 14 bases in between.

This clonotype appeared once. CDR3 sequence reads: CSVGQGNDRPQHF. The CDR3 coding sequence is TGCAGCGTTGGACAGGGAAACGATCGGCCCCAGCATTTT. This chain links TRBV29-1 with TRBJ1-5, with 7 bases matching TRBD1. The CDR3 runs to 13 residues. The trim removed 4 bases at V and 9 bases at J, leaving 9 bases unmatched. Germline V gives CDR1 SQVTM, CDR2 ANQGSEA.

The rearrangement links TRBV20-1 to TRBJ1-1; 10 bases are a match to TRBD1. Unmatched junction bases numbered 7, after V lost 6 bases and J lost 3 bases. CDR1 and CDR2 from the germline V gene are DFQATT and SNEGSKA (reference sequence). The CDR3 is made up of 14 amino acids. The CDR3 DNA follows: TGCAGTGCCCCCGGGGACAGGGGTGACACTGAAGCTTTCTTT. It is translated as CSAPGDRGDTEAFF.

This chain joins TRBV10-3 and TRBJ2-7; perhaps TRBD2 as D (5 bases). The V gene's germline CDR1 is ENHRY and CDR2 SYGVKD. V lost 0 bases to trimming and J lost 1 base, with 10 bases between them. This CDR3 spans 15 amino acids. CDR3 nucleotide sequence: TGTGCCATCAGTGAGTCTTCTTCGGGGTCCTACGAGCAGTACTTC. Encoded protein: CAISESSSGSYEQYF.

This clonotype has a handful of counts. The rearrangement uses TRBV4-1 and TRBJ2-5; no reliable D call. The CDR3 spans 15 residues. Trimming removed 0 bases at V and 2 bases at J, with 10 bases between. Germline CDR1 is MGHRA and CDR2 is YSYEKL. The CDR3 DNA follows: TGCGCCAGCAGCCAAGATCGAACGAGGCAAGAGACCCAGTACTTC. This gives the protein CASSQDRTRQETQYF.

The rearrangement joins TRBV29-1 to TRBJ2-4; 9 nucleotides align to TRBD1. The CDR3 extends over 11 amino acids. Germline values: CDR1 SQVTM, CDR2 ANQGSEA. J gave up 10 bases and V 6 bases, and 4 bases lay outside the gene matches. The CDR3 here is CSVGTGWIQYF. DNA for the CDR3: TGCAGCGTGGGGACAGGGTGGATTCAGTACTTC.

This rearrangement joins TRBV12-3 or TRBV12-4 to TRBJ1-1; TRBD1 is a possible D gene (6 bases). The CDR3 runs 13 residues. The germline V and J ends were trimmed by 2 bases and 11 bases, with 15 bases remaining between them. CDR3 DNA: TGTGCCAGCAGTTTAAGGGCAGGGGTAATGGCTTTCTTT. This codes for CASSLRAGVMAFF.

CDR3 protein: CASTFRRSYNEQYF. The CDR3 DNA sequence: TGTGCCAGCACTTTTCGACGCTCCTACAATGAGCAGTACTTC. The V gene is TRBV12-3 or TRBV12-4, the J gene TRBJ2-1; the D is unclear. The DNA end is a closer match to TRBJ2-7, so the J assignment may be wrong. This CDR3 region has 14 residues.

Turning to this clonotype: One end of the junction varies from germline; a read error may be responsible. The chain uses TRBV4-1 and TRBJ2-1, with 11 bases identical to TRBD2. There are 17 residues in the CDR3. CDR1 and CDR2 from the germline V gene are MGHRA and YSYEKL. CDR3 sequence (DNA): TGCGCCAGCAACCAAGTAATAGCGGGGGGGAGTTACAATGAGCAGTTCTTC. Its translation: CASNQVIAGGSYNEQFF.

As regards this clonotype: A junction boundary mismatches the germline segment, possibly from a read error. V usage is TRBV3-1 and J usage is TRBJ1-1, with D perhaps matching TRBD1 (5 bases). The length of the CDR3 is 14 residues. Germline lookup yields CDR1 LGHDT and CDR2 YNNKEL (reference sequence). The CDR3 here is CASSLRGANTEAFF. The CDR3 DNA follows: TGTGCCAGTAGCCTGAGAGGGGCGAACACTGAAGCTTTCTTT.

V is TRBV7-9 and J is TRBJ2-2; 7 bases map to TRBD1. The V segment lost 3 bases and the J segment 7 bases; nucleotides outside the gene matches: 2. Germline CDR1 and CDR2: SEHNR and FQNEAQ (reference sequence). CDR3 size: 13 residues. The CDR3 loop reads CASSLNRGGELFF. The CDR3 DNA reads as TGTGCCAGCAGCTTGAACAGGGGCGGGGAGCTGTTTTTT.

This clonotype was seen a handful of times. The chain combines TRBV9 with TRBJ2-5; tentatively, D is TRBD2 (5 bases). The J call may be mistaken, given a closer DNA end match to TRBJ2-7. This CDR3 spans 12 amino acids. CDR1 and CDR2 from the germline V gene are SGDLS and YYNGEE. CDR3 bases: TGTGCCAGCAGCGGGGCGGGCTACGAGCAGTACTTC. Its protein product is CASSGAGYEQYF.

CDR3 nucleotide sequence: TGTGCCACCAGCTCGACAGGGGGAAGTTACAATGAGCAGTACTTC. Translation gives CATSSTGGSYNEQYF. The chain is built from TRBV24-1 and TRBJ2-7; 9 bases are a match to TRBD1. The germline V gene encodes CDR1 KGHDR and CDR2 SFDVKD. CDR3 length: 15 residues. Germline trimming cut 7 bases from V and 7 bases from J; bases unmatched to any gene: 13.

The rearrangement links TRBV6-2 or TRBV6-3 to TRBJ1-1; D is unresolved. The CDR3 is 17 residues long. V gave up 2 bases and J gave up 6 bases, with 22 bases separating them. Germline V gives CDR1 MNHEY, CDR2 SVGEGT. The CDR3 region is CASSYPRHGERMAEAFF. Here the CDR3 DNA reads TGTGCCAGCAGTTACCCGCGACACGGGGAACGAATGGCTGAAGCTTTCTTT.

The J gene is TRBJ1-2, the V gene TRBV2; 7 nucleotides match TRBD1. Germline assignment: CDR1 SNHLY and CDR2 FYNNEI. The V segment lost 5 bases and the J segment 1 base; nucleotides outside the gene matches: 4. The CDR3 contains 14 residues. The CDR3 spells CASSRWDSNYGYTF. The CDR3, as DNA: TGTGCCAGCAGTCGCTGGGACAGTAACTATGGCTACACCTTC.

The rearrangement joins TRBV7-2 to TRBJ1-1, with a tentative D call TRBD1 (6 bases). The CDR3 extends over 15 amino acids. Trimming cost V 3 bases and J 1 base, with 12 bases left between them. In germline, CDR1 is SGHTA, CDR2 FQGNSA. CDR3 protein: CASSFAGTPNTEAFF. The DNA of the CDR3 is TGTGCCAGCAGCTTTGCCGGGACACCGAACACTGAAGCTTTCTTT.

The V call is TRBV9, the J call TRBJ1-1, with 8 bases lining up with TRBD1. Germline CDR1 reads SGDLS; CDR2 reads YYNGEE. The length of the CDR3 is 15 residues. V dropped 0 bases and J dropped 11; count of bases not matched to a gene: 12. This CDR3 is CASSVDSQGAREAFF. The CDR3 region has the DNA TGTGCCAGCAGCGTAGACTCGCAGGGGGCAAGGGAGGCTTTCTTT.

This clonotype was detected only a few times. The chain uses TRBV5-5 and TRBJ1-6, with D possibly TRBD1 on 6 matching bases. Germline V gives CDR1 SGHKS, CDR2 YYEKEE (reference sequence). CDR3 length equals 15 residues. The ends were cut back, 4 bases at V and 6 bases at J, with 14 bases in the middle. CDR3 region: CASSLRGDLNSPLHF. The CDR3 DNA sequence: TGTGCCAGCAGCCTAAGGGGGGACCTTAATTCACCCCTCCACTTT.

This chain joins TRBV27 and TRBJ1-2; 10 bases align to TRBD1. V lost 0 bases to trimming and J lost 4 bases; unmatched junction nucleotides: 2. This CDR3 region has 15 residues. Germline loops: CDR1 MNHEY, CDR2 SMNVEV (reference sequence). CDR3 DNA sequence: TGTGCCAGCAGTTTATCGCGGACAGGGGGCTATGGCTACACCTTC. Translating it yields CASSLSRTGGYGYTF.

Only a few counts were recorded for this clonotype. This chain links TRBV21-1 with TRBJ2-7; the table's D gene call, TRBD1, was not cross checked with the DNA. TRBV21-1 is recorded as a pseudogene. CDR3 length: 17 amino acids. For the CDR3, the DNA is TGTGCCAGCGGAACACCTAGGTCGGACAGGCACTCCTACGAGCAGTACTTC. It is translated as CASGTPRSDRHSYEQYF.

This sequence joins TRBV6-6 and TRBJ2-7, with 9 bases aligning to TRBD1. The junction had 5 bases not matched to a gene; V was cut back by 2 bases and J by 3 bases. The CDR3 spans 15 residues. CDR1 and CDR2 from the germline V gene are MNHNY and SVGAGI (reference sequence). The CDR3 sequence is CASSYGTGSGYEQYF. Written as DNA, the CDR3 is TGTGCCAGCAGTTACGGGACAGGGAGCGGCTACGAGCAGTACTTC.

The CDR3 DNA follows: TGTGCCAGCAGTTTAAAACCTAGCGGGGCCTACGAGCAGTACTTC. As protein: CASSLKPSGAYEQYF. The V gene is TRBV28, the J gene TRBJ2-7; TRBD2 matches 9 bases. Germline V gives CDR1 MDHEN, CDR2 SYDVKM. V shed 2 bases, J shed 2 bases, and the junction held 4 bases outside the gene matches. The CDR3 loop spans 15 amino acids.